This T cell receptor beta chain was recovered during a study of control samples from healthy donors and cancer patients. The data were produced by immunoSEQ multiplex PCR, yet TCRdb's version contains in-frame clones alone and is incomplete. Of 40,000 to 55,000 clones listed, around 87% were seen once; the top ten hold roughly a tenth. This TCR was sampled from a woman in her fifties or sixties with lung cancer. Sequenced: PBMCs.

CDR3 DNA: TGTGCCAGCAGTTTAATGGTCGGCGAGCAGTACTTC. The encoded protein is CASSLMVGEQYF. The chain joins TRBV12-3 or TRBV12-4 to TRBJ2-7, with D hard to call. V was clipped by 2 bases and J by 6 bases, with 8 bases between them. The CDR3 contains 12 residues.